A single sample gave rise to the 3 T cell receptor beta chains below, sequenced in a study of shared clonotypes between healthy human individuals. Here immunoSEQ multiplex PCR was the method, and the copy in TCRdb shows in-frame clones only, minus some. The sample has about 510,000 clones, over 60% seen once; the top ten hold approximately 12%. Sequencing was performed on PBMCs. The receptor source for this set is a woman aged 40 to 49 in good health. Some clones in this sample may be carry-over from other donors' samples.

In regard to this clone: A read error is the likely source, as a far larger clone sits one nucleotide away. V is TRBV7-9 and J is TRBJ1-2, with D tentatively TRBD1 (5 bases). This CDR3 is built from 14 residues. The germline V and J ends were trimmed by 0 bases and 5 bases, with 10 bases remaining between them. CDR1 is SEHNR, CDR2 FQNEAQ, per germline (reference sequence). The CDR3 loop is CASSLAGTTYGYTF. The CDR3 nucleotides read TGTGCCAGCAGCTTAGCCGGGACCACATATGGCTACACCTTC.

The chain links TRBV11-2 to TRBJ2-5; 8 bases map to TRBD2. The CDR3 totals 18 residues. Germline trimming cut 5 bases from V and 1 base from J; bases unmatched to any gene: 15. CDR1 is SGHAT, CDR2 FQNNGV, per germline. This CDR3 is CASSPRRGTSKIQETQYF. The CDR3 region has the DNA TGTGCCAGCAGCCCGAGGCGTGGGACTAGTAAAATCCAAGAGACCCAGTACTTC.

This clone occurred a few times. In nucleotides, the CDR3 is TGTGCCAGCAGTCCTATCTCCCGGGACAGGGGGCGAATCTATGGCTACACCTTC. Translation gives CASSPISRDRGRIYGYTF. V gene TRBV28 combines with J gene TRBJ1-2; TRBD1 agrees at 12 bases. The CDR3 has 18 amino acids. Germline loops: CDR1 MDHEN, CDR2 SYDVKM. V shed 5 bases and J 4 bases; nucleotides not matched to a gene: 14.